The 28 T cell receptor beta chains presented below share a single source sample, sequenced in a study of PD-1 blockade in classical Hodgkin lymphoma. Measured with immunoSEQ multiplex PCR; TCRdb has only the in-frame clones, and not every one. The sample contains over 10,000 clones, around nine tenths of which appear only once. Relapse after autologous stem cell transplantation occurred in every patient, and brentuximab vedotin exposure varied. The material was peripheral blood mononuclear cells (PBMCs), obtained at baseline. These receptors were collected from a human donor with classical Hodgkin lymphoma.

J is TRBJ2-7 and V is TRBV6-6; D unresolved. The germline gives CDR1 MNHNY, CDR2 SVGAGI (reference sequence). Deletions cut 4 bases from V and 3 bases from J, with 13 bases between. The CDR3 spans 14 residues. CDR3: CASSWGRVGYEQYF. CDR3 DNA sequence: TGTGCCAGCAGTTGGGGTAGGGTAGGCTACGAGCAGTACTTC.

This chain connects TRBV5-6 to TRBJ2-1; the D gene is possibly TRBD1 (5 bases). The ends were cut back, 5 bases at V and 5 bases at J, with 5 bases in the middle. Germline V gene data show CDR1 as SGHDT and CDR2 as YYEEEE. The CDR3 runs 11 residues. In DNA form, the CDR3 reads TGTGCCAGCAGAGGGGACAATGAGCAGTTCTTC. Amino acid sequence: CASRGDNEQFF.

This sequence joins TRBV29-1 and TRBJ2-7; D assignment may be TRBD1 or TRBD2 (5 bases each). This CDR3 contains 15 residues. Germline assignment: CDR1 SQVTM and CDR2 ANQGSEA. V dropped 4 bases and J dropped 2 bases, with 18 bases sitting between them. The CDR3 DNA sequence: TGCAGCGTTGTATCGTCGGCCCTGGGGGCCTACGAGCAGTACTTC. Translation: CSVVSSALGAYEQYF.

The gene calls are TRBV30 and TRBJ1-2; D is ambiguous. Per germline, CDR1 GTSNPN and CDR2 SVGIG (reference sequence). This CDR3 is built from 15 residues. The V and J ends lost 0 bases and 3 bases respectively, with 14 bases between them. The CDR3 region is CAWSVVGPLDYGYTF. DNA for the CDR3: TGTGCCTGGAGTGTAGTGGGCCCTCTCGACTATGGCTACACCTTC.

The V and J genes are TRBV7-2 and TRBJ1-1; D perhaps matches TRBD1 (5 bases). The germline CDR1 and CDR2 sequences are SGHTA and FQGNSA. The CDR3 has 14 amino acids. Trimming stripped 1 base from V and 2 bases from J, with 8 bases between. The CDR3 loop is CASSLGGSNTEAFF. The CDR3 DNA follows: TGTGCCAGCAGCTTAGGGGGCAGCAACACTGAAGCTTTCTTT.

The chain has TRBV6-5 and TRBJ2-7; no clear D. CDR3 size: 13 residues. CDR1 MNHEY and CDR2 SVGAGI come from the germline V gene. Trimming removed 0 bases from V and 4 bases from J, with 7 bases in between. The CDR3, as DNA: TGTGCCAGCAGTTACTCACCGTGGTACGAGCAGTACTTC. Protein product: CASSYSPWYEQYF.

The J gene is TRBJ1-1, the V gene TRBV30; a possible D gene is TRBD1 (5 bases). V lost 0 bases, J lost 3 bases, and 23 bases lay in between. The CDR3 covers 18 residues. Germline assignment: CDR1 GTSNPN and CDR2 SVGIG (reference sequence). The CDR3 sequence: CAWSVLGAGEVEDTEAFF. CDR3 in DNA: TGTGCCTGGAGTGTACTTGGGGCCGGAGAAGTCGAGGACACTGAAGCTTTCTTT.

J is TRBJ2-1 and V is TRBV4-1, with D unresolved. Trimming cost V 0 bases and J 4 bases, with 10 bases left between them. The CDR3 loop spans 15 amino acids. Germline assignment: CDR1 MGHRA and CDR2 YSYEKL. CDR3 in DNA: TGCGCCAGCAGCCAAGACCGGGTTGGATACAATGAGCAGTTCTTC. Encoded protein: CASSQDRVGYNEQFF.

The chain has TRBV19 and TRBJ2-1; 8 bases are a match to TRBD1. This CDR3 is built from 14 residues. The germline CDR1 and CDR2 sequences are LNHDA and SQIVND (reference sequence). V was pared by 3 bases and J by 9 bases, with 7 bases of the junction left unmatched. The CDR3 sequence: CASSIYQGAGEQFF. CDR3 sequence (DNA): TGTGCCAGTAGTATCTACCAGGGGGCAGGTGAGCAGTTCTTC.

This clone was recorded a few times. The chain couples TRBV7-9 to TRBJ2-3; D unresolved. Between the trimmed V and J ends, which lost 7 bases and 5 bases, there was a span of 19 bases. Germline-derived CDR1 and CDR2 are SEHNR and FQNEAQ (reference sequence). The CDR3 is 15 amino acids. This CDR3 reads CASNLRLVVGDTQYF. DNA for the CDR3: TGTGCCAGCAACCTAAGGCTAGTGGTTGGAGATACGCAGTATTTT.

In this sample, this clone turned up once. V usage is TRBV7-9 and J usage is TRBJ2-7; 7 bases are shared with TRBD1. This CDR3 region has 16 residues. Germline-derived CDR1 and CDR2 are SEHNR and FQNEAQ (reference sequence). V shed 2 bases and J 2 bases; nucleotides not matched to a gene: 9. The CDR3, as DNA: TGTGCCAGCAGCTTATTCGGGACAGCAAAAACCTACGAGCAGTACTTC. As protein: CASSLFGTAKTYEQYF.

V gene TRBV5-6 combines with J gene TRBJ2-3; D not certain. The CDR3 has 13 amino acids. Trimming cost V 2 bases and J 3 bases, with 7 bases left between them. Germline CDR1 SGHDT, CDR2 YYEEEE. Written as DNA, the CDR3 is TGTGCCAGCAGCTTCGGCCTTACAGATACGCAGTATTTT. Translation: CASSFGLTDTQYF.

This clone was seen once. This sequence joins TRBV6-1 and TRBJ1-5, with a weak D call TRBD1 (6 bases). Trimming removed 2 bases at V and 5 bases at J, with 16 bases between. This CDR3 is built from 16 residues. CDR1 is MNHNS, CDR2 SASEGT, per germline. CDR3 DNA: TGTGCCAGCAGTGAATGGTGGGGGGGGCGCGATCAGCCCCAGCATTTT. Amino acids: CASSEWWGGRDQPQHF.

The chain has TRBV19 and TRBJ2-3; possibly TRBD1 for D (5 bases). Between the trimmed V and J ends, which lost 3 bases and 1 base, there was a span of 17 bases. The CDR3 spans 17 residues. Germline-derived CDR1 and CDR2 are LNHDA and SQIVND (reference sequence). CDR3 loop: CASSILPVGVGTDTQYF. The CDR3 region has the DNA TGTGCCAGTAGTATCCTACCGGTAGGGGTTGGCACAGATACGCAGTATTTT.

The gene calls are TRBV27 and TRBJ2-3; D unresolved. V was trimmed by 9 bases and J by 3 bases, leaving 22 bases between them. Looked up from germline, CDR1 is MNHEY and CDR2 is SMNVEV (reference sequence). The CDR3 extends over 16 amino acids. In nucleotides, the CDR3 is TGTGCCAGTAGCTCGGAGTGGCTAGGGCCGACAGATACGCAGTATTTT. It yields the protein CASSSEWLGPTDTQYF.

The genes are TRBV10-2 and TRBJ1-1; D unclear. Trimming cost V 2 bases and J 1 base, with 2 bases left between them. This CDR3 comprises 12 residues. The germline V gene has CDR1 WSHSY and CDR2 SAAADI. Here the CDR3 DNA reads TGCGCCAGCAGTGAGGCGAACACTGAAGCTTTCTTT. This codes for CASSEANTEAFF.

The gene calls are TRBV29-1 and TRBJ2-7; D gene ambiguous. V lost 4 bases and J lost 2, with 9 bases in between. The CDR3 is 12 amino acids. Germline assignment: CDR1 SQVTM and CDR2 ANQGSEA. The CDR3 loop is CSVVTPPYEQYF. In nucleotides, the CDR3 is TGCAGCGTTGTCACCCCGCCCTACGAGCAGTACTTC.

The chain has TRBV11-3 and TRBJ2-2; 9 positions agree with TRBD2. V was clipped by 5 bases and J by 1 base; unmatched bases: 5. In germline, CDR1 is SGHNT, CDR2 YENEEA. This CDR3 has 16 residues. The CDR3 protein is CASSLQAGGNTGELFF. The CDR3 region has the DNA TGTGCCAGCAGCCTCCAAGCGGGAGGGAACACCGGGGAGCTGTTTTTT.

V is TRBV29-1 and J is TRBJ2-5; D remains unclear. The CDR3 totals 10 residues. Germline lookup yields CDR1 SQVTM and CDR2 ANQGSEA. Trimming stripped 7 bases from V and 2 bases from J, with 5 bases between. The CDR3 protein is CSGQQETQYF. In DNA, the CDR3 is TGCAGCGGCCAACAAGAGACCCAGTACTTC.

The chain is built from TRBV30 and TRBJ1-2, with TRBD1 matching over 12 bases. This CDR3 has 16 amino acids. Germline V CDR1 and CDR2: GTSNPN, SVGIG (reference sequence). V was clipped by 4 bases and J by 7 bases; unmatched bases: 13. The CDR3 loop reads CAWMGTGGVKRSGYTF. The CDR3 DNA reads TGTGCCTGGATGGGGACAGGGGGCGTAAAAAGGTCTGGCTACACCTTC.

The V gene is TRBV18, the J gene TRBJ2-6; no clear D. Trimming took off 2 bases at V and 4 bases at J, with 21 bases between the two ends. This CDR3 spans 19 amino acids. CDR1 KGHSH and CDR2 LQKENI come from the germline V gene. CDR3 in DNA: TGTGCCAGCTCACCATTGTCAGGCCCAATGGTGGTAGGGGCCAACGTCCTGACTTTC. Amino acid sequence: CASSPLSGPMVVGANVLTF.

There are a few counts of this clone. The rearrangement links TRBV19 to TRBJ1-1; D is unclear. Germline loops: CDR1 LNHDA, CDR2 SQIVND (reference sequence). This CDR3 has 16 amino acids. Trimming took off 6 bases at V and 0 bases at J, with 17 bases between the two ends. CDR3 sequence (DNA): TGTGCCAGTAGAACCCTAAGGCGGTCAATGAACACTGAAGCTTTCTTT. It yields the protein CASRTLRRSMNTEAFF.

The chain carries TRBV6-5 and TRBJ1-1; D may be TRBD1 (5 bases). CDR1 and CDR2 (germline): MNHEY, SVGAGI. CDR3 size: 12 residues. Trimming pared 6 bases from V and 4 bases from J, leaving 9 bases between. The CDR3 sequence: CASSLRGTEAFF. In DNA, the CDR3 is TGTGCCAGCAGCCTGAGGGGCACTGAAGCTTTCTTT.

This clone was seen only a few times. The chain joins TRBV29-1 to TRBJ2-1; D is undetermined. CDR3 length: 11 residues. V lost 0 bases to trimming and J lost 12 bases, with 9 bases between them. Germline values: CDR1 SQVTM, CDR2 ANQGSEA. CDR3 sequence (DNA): TGCAGCGTTGAAGAGATGGGCGTGCAGTTCTTC. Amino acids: CSVEEMGVQFF.

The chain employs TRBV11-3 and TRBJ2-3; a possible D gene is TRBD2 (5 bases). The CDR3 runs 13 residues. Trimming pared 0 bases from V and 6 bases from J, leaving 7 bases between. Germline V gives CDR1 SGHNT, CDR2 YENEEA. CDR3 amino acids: CASSLDWRDTQYF. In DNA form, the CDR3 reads TGTGCCAGCAGCTTAGATTGGAGGGATACGCAGTATTTT.

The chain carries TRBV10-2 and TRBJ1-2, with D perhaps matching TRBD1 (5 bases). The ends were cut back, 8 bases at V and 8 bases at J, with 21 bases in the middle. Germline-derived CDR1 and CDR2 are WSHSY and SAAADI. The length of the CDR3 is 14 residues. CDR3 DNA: TGCGCCAGCTCCACCGCCGGGGGTGCGGGGGGCTACACCTTC. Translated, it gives CASSTAGGAGGYTF.

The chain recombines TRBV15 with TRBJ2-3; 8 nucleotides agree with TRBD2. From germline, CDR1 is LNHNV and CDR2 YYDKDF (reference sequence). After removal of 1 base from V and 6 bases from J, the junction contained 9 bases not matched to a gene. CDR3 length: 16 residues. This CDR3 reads CATSRAGAGGSDTQYF. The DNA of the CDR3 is TGTGCCACCAGCAGAGCTGGGGCGGGAGGTAGCGATACGCAGTATTTT.

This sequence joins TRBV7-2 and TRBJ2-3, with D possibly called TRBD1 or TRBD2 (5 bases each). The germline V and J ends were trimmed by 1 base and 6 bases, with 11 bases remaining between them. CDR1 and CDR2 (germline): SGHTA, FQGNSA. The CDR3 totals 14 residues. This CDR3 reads CASSLVGGMDTQYF. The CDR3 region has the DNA TGTGCCAGCAGCTTAGTTGGGGGAATGGATACGCAGTATTTT.